Presented here are 20 T cell receptor beta chains from one specimen sequenced in a study of monozygotic twins with inflammatory bowel disease. Reanalyzing the 5' RACE reads, TCRdb keeps one entry per CDR3 protein, without DNA. The sample table includes over 100,000 distinct CDR3 sequences. Sequenced input: blood. The receptor source for this set is a human donor with ulcerative colitis or Crohn's disease, or a healthy co-twin of an affected twin (not recorded which).

The V call is TRBV4-3, the J call TRBJ2-2. CDR1 and CDR2 from the germline V gene are LGHNA and YSLEER. The CDR3 totals 14 residues. CDR3: CASSQDEETGELFF.

This chain uses TRBV6-5 with TRBJ2-7; TCRdb proposes TRBD1, but this gene call is untestable without DNA. This CDR3 contains 14 residues. CDR1 is MNHEY and CDR2 is SVGAGI in the germline V gene. The CDR3 spells CASSYYGRGYEQYF.

This chain links TRBV7-9 with TRBJ2-2. The CDR3 runs to 15 residues. CDR1 is SEHNR, CDR2 FQNEAQ, per germline (reference sequence). The CDR3 spells CASSLGVGDTGELFF.

The chain employs TRBV5-1 and TRBJ2-1; TCRdb gives TRBD2 as the D gene, but with no DNA this cannot be confirmed. Germline lookup yields CDR1 SGHRS and CDR2 YFSETQ. The CDR3 runs to 17 residues. The CDR3 sequence is CASKQATKREMGNEQFF. The complete variable domain, with remaining parts taken from reference TRBV5-1 and TRBJ2-1, reads KAGVTQTPRYLIKTRGQQVTLSCSPISGHRSVSWYQQTPGQGLQFLFEYFSETQRNKGNFPGRFSGRQFSNSRSEMNVSTLELGDSALYLCASKQATKREMGNEQFFGPGTRLTVL.

The chain uses TRBV12-3 or TRBV12-4 and TRBJ2-3. The CDR3 length is 14 residues. This CDR3 is CASRDGLATDTQYF.

The CDR3 here is CASSETIWATGINYGYTF. The V call is TRBV5-1, the J call TRBJ1-2; as DNA is missing, the TRBD1 call by TCRdb cannot be tested. CDR3 size: 18 residues. Germline loops: CDR1 SGHRS, CDR2 YFSETQ.

The V and J genes are TRBV29-1 and TRBJ2-2; TCRdb reports TRBD2, a call that lacks DNA to check it against. CDR3 length: 15 residues. CDR1 SQVTM and CDR2 ANQGSEA come from the germline V gene. CDR3: CSVVPGEGNTGELFF.

The chain couples TRBV6-1 to TRBJ1-5. CDR3 length equals 14 residues. Germline CDR1 is MNHNS and CDR2 is SASEGT. The CDR3 spells CASSVLNSNQPQHF.

The V and J genes are TRBV20-1 and TRBJ2-7; the D gene TCRdb calls, TRBD2, cannot be checked with no DNA. Germline assignment: CDR1 DFQATT and CDR2 SNEGSKA (reference sequence). The CDR3 runs to 14 residues. This CDR3 reads CSASSGPSSYEQYF.

The chain joins TRBV6-1 to TRBJ1-2. The CDR3 sequence is 12 residues long. Per the germline V gene, CDR1 is MNHNS and CDR2 is SASEGT. This CDR3 reads CASTRLDYGYTF.

The V gene is TRBV3-1, the J gene TRBJ2-5; the D call of TRBD2 rests on TCRdb alone, since no DNA is present to check it. The CDR3 covers 16 residues. CDR1 and CDR2 from the germline V gene are LGHDT and YNNKEL (reference sequence). The CDR3 sequence is CASSHFLAGASETQYF.

J is TRBJ2-3 and V is TRBV7-9; as DNA is missing, the TRBD2 call by TCRdb cannot be tested. CDR3 length equals 15 residues. The germline V gene encodes CDR1 SEHNR and CDR2 FQNEAQ (reference sequence). The CDR3 loop reads CASSATGGRTDTQYF.

The chain is built from TRBV5-5 and TRBJ1-3. This CDR3 has 14 amino acids. The germline V gene has CDR1 SGHKS and CDR2 YYEKEE (reference sequence). CDR3 loop: CASSTSPSGNTIYF. Full variable domain (rest looked up from reference TRBV5-5 and TRBJ1-3): DAGVTQSPTHLIKTRGQQVTLRCSPISGHKSVSWYQQVLGQGPQFIFQYYEKEERGRGNFPDRFSARQFPNYSSELNVNALLLGDSALYLCASSTSPSGNTIYFGEGSWLTVV.

The chain combines TRBV5-1 with TRBJ2-7; TCRdb gives TRBD2 as the D gene, but with no DNA this cannot be confirmed. This CDR3 is built from 17 residues. Germline V gene data show CDR1 as SGHRS and CDR2 as YFSETQ. CDR3 loop: CASSPEGLAGGSYEQYF.

The chain carries TRBV7-3 and TRBJ2-2; as DNA is missing, the TRBD1 call by TCRdb cannot be tested. Germline CDR1 and CDR2: SGHTA and FQGTGA. The CDR3 contains 16 residues. The CDR3 sequence is CASSFSQGQDTGELFF.

V and J are TRBV4-3 and TRBJ2-3; no DNA is available, so the TRBD1 call from TCRdb remains unchecked. CDR1 LGHNA and CDR2 YSLEER come from the germline V gene. The CDR3 consists of 15 residues. The CDR3 is CASSHTIQGTDTQYF.

V gene TRBV11-3 combines with J gene TRBJ1-2. CDR3 length: 13 amino acids. Looked up from germline, CDR1 is SGHNT and CDR2 is YENEEA. The CDR3 is CASSLSINYGYTF.

V gene TRBV5-5 combines with J gene TRBJ1-4; TCRdb calls TRBD1, which cannot be checked without DNA. Germline CDR1 and CDR2: SGHKS and YYEKEE (reference sequence). This CDR3 has 16 amino acids. CDR3 region: CASSARLGQGFEKLFF.

The CDR3 loop reads CASPKNGTENRYTF. The rearrangement joins TRBV6-1 to TRBJ1-2; there is no DNA to check the TCRdb D call of TRBD1. This CDR3 comprises 14 residues. Per the germline V gene, CDR1 is MNHNS and CDR2 is SASEGT.

The rearrangement uses TRBV20-1 and TRBJ2-7; TCRdb outputs TRBD2, but without DNA this stays unchecked. The CDR3 runs to 13 residues. Germline V lookup: CDR1 DFQATT, CDR2 SNEGSKA (reference sequence). The CDR3 protein is CSAPYGIAYEQYF.